This T cell receptor (beta chain) was captured in a study of blood T cell repertoires in COVID-19. Here immunoSEQ multiplex PCR was the method, and the copy in TCRdb shows in-frame clones only, minus some. The sample includes 300,000 to 350,000 clones, 90% of them seen just once. The Seattle patients joined while their infection was active and were tracked longitudinally afterward. The CDR3 consists of 15 residues. Germline CDR1 and CDR2: MNHEY and SVGAGI. J gave up 1 base and V 5 bases, and 6 bases lay outside the gene matches. Sample: peripheral blood. The chain recombines TRBV6-5 with TRBJ2-5, with 8 bases aligning to TRBD2. This receptor was taken from a middle-aged woman with COVID-19, enrolled during active disease. CDR3 loop: CASSHPGGAQETQYF. In DNA, the CDR3 is TGTGCCAGCAGTCATCCCGGGGGGGCCCAAGAGACCCAGTACTTC.